One sample yielded the 20 T cell receptor beta chains listed below, sequenced in a study of regulatory T cells in long-lasting Graves disease. The time point was: newly diagnosed GD, antithyroid drugs for less than 3 months. Researchers made the TCR library from RNA that was extracted from PBMCs. Arm-PCR with iRepertoire HTBI primers amplified the CDR3 regions for these TCR beta libraries. TCRdb reprocessed the multiplex PCR reads with MiXCR, giving one entry per CDR3 protein. The sample has roughly 420,000 distinct CDR3 sequences; roughly 17% are singletons. These data are also associated with another study on T cells in Graves' hyperthyroidism and ophthalmopathy.

The sample in question was peripheral blood mononuclear cells (PBMCs), obtained at new diagnosis, from a patient treated with antithyroid drugs. The source of these receptors is a woman aged 18-30 years with Graves disease.

Concerning this clonotype: Given the absence of the conserved phenylalanine or tryptophan at the CDR3 end, a read error is likely. The V gene is TRBV7-9, the J gene TRBJ2-7; no definite D call. Germline V gene sequence: CDR1 SEHNR, CDR2 FQNEAQ (reference sequence). This CDR3 is 14 amino acids long. V gave up 0 bases and J gave up 3 bases, with 9 bases separating them. In nucleotides, the CDR3 is TGTGCCAGCAGCTTAGCGGCCCAGAACTACGAGCAGTACCTC. It codes for CASSLAAQNYEQYL.

The rearrangement joins TRBV5-1 to TRBJ1-2; D unclear. The V gene lost 3 bases and the J gene lost 2 bases, with 11 bases spanning the gap. CDR1 and CDR2 (germline): SGHRS, YFSETQ. This CDR3 contains 14 residues. The CDR3 region is CASSSSTQNYGYTF. The CDR3 DNA follows: TGCGCCAGCAGCTCCTCGACACAAAACTATGGCTACACCTTC.

Many counts were recorded for this clonotype. The chain has TRBV28 and TRBJ2-3; 9 bases map to TRBD2. After removal of 6 bases from V and 4 bases from J, the junction contained 14 bases not matched to a gene. The CDR3 length is 17 residues. Germline assignment: CDR1 MDHEN and CDR2 SYDVKM. In DNA form, the CDR3 reads TGTGCCAGCAGCTACACCCTTAGCGGGAGCGATTCAGATACGCAGTATTTT. This translates into CASSYTLSGSDSDTQYF.

This clonotype appeared a few times. The V call is TRBV4-1, the J call TRBJ2-7; D may be TRBD1 (5 bases). This CDR3 is 18 amino acids long. Deletions cut 0 bases from V and 3 bases from J, with 21 bases between. CDR1 MGHRA and CDR2 YSYEKL come from the germline V gene. The DNA of the CDR3 is TGCGCCAGCAGCCAAGAGGGGCACACCTTTGACCAATTCTACGAGCAGTACTTC. Its translation: CASSQEGHTFDQFYEQYF.

This clonotype has just a few counts. This rearrangement joins TRBV29-1 to TRBJ2-3; tentative D call: TRBD1 (6 bases). Germline V gene sequence: CDR1 SQVTM, CDR2 ANQGSEA. The CDR3 is made up of 14 amino acids. V dropped 5 bases and J dropped 3 bases, with 15 bases sitting between them. DNA of the CDR3: TGCAGCGTTAGTGTCAACAGGGCGACAGATACGCAGTATTTT. Protein: CSVSVNRATDTQYF.

On this clonotype itself: Since a much larger clone is just one base distant, this may be a read error. The DNA of the CDR3 is TGTGTCAGCAGTTCCCTAGCACAGAGCACAGATACGCAGTATTTT. Encoded protein: CVSSSLAQSTDTQYF. The chain links TRBV12-3 or TRBV12-4 to TRBJ2-3, with D maybe TRBD2 (5 bases). This CDR3 region has 15 residues.

This clonotype came up many times. The rearrangement joins TRBV18 to TRBJ2-7, with D tentatively TRBD2 (7 bases). The CDR3 is made up of 15 amino acids. Germline V gene sequence: CDR1 KGHSH, CDR2 LQKENI. The V and J ends lost 3 bases and 5 bases respectively, with 17 bases between them. CDR3 sequence reads: CASSPRGEGGNEQYF. The CDR3 DNA reads TGTGCCAGCTCACCGCGCGGGGAGGGGGGCAACGAGCAGTACTTC.

This clonotype came up many times. This chain connects TRBV12-3 or TRBV12-4 to TRBJ2-5; D call uncertain. Trimming stripped 3 bases from V and 5 bases from J, with 19 bases between. The CDR3 consists of 16 residues. CDR3 residues: CASSFQLGQPLETQYF. The DNA of the CDR3 is TGTGCCAGCAGTTTTCAACTCGGGCAACCCTTGGAGACCCAGTACTTC.

This clonotype was seen ten or more times. The CDR3 nucleotides read TGCAGTGCCTCCGGGACTAGCGCTGGTGTTTTTAATGAGCAGTTCTTC. Its translation: CSASGTSAGVFNEQFF. This chain connects TRBV20-1 to TRBJ2-1; the match to TRBD2 covers 10 bases. V lost 6 bases to trimming and J lost 7 bases; unmatched junction nucleotides: 15. CDR3 size: 16 residues. Looked up from germline, CDR1 is DFQATT and CDR2 is SNEGSKA (reference sequence).

Concerning this clonotype: Relative to the germline gene, one junction end is altered; a read error may explain this. This chain links TRBV3-1 with TRBJ2-2, with D possibly TRBD2 on 5 matching bases. Per the germline V gene, CDR1 is LGHDT and CDR2 is YNNKEL (reference sequence). CDR3 length: 12 amino acids. The CDR3 bases are TGTGCCAGCAGCCAAACCACCGGGGAGCTGGTTTTT. Amino acids: CASSQTTGELVF.

This clonotype turned up a few times. CDR3 sequence (DNA): TGTGCCAGCAGTACCTGGGACAGGGGGCTTGGCCAGCCCCAGCATTTT. Translating it yields CASSTWDRGLGQPQHF. This sequence joins TRBV12-3 or TRBV12-4 and TRBJ1-5, with 12 bases matching TRBD1. The V and J ends lost 5 bases and 7 bases, in that order; junction bases with no gene match: 9. This CDR3 is 16 amino acids long.

This clonotype was seen a handful of times. The J gene is TRBJ1-4, the V gene TRBV2, with 8 bases that match TRBD1. This CDR3 region has 13 residues. J gave up 8 bases and V 7 bases, and 6 bases lay outside the gene matches. Germline lookup yields CDR1 SNHLY and CDR2 FYNNEI. The CDR3 bases are TGTGCCAGCAAGGAGACAGGGGTAGAAAAACTGTTTTTT. Translated: CASKETGVEKLFF. The entire variable domain, with the rest obtained from reference TRBV2 and TRBJ1-4, is as follows: EPEVTQTPSHQVTQMGQEVILRCVPISNHLYFYWYRQILGQKVEFLVSFYNNEISEKSEIFDDQFSVERPDGSNFTLKIRSTKLEDSAMYFCASKETGVEKLFFGSGTQLSVL.

The genes are TRBV20-1 and TRBJ1-2, with 12 bases that match TRBD1. The CDR3 loop spans 13 amino acids. Germline V lookup: CDR1 DFQATT, CDR2 SNEGSKA (reference sequence). With 7 bases clipped from V and 2 bases from J, the junction kept 2 bases outside the gene matches. This CDR3 is CSGGQGANYGYTF. The DNA of the CDR3 is TGCAGTGGGGGACAGGGGGCCAACTATGGCTACACCTTC.

This clonotype was found many times. The chain employs TRBV10-3 and TRBJ2-1; 9 bases are a match to TRBD2. The CDR3 extends over 14 amino acids. The germline V gene has CDR1 ENHRY and CDR2 SYGVKD. The V and J ends lost 11 bases and 2 bases, in that order; junction bases with no gene match: 7. The CDR3 protein is CAATSGPTYNEQFF. The CDR3 DNA follows: TGTGCCGCGACTAGCGGACCAACCTACAATGAGCAGTTCTTC.

J is TRBJ2-7 and V is TRBV25-1; possible D gene TRBD2, 5 bases. V was shortened by 3 bases and J by 6 bases, with 15 bases between the two germline ends. There are 14 residues in the CDR3. Looked up from germline, CDR1 is MGHDK and CDR2 is SYGVNS. CDR3 nucleotide sequence: TGTGCCAGCAGTGAGGTGGGAGTGATTGGCGAGCAGTACTTC. It codes for CASSEVGVIGEQYF.

This clonotype was counted many times. The chain couples TRBV12-3 or TRBV12-4 to TRBJ2-7; no clear D. V gave up 3 bases and J gave up 1 base, with 13 bases separating them. The CDR3 is 15 residues long. CDR3 DNA sequence: TGTGCCAGCAGTTTTTCCGACGACGATTCCTACGAGCAGTACTTC. Protein: CASSFSDDDSYEQYF.

This clonotype has ten or more counts. This sequence joins TRBV28 and TRBJ1-2; D gene ambiguous. V lost 3 bases, J lost 2 bases, and 10 bases lay in between. Germline CDR1 is MDHEN and CDR2 is SYDVKM. The CDR3 spans 14 residues. CDR3 bases: TGTGCCAGCAGTTTTGTGAACGCCAACTATGGCTACACCTTC. Amino acid sequence: CASSFVNANYGYTF.

This clonotype appeared a few times. One end of the junction varies from germline; a read error may be responsible. The chain employs TRBV20-1 and TRBJ2-1, with TRBD2 matching over 15 bases. This CDR3 has 16 residues. Germline loops: CDR1 DFQATT, CDR2 SNEGSKA (reference sequence). The CDR3 protein is CSANPGTSGRYNEQSF. The CDR3 nucleotides are TGCAGTGCTAATCCTGGGACTAGCGGGAGGTACAATGAGCAGTCCTTC.

This clonotype has just one count. This chain joins TRBV11-1 and TRBJ2-1; tentative D call: TRBD1 (6 bases). CDR1 is SGHAT and CDR2 is FQDESV in the germline V gene (reference sequence). The length of the CDR3 is 15 residues. V was trimmed by 2 bases and J by 9 bases, leaving 17 bases between them. CDR3 loop: CASSLRVFRDTEQFF. In nucleotides, the CDR3 is TGTGCCAGCAGCTTACGGGTGTTTAGGGACACTGAGCAGTTCTTC. Drawing the rest from reference TRBV11-1 and TRBJ2-1, the complete variable domain is EAEVAQSPRYKITEKSQAVAFWCDPISGHATLYWYRQILGQGPELLVQFQDESVVDDSQLPKDRFSAERLKGVDSTLKIQPAELGDSAMYLCASSLRVFRDTEQFFGPGTRLTVL.

This clonotype was found many times. This chain uses TRBV10-2 with TRBJ2-3; D is unclear. Deletions cut 8 bases from V and 2 bases from J, with 20 bases between. Germline V CDR1 and CDR2: WSHSY, SAAADI. The CDR3 is 16 amino acids. The chain's CDR3 is CASRDLDGPPTDTQYF. CDR3 bases: TGCGCCAGCCGAGACCTGGACGGTCCCCCCACAGATACGCAGTATTTT.